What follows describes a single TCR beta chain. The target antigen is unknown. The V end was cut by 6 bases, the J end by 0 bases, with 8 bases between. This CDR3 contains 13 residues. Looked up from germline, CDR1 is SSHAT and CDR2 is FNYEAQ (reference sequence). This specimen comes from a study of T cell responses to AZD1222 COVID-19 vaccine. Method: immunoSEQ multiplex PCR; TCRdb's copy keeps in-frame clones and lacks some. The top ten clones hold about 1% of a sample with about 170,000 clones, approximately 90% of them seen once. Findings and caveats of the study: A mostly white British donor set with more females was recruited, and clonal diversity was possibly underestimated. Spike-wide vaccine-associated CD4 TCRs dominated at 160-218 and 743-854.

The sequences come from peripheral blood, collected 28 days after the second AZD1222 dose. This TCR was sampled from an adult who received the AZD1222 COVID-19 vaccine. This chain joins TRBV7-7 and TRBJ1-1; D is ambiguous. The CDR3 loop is CASSTQVNTEAFF. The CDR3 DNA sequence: TGTGCCAGCAGTACTCAGGTGAACACTGAAGCTTTCTTT.